The present T cell receptor (beta chain) was sequenced within a study of technical replicates of blood from four donors. Assay used: immunoSEQ multiplex PCR; TCRdb lists only in-frame clones, some missing. Of roughly 57,000 clones listed, nearly 95% are singletons. In germline, CDR1 is LNHDA, CDR2 SQIVND (reference sequence). The CDR3 runs to 16 residues. With 5 bases clipped from V and 5 bases from J, the junction kept 9 bases outside the gene matches. Input material: PBMCs. This rearrangement joins TRBV19 to TRBJ2-3; TRBD2 matches 11 bases. The TCR sequence derives from a human donor in good health. Some clones in this sample may be carry-over from other donors' samples. The CDR3, as DNA: TGTGCCAGTAGTTCTCGGACTAGCGGGCGAATAGATACGCAGTATTTT. This codes for CASSSRTSGRIDTQYF.